A single sample gave rise to the 9 T cell receptor beta chains below, sequenced in a study of CD8 T cells in Susac syndrome. When the RNA was reverse transcribed, random hexamers were used with an input of about 0.5 to 1 ug. TCRdb re-derived calls from the immunoSEQ multiplex PCR reads in MiXCR, one entry per CDR3 protein. The sample shows 200,000 to 300,000 distinct CDR3 sequences, about 96% of them seen only once. What was sequenced was CD4+ T cells from PBMCs. These TCRs come from a human donor with Susac syndrome.

J is TRBJ2-5 and V is TRBV12-3 or TRBV12-4; 7 nucleotides match TRBD2. The CDR3 runs to 13 residues. V gave up 5 bases and J gave up 5 bases; unmatched junction bases: 5. CDR3 in amino acids: CASSRGERETQYF. The CDR3 DNA is TGTGCCAGCAGTCGGGGGGAGAGGGAGACCCAGTACTTC.

This chain uses TRBV18 with TRBJ1-1; D is uncertain. The CDR3 sequence is 15 residues long. V shed 6 bases and J shed 7 bases, with 21 bases lying between them. Germline CDR1 reads KGHSH; CDR2 reads LQKENI. Here the CDR3 reads CASSTYVQVASEAFF. Written as DNA, the CDR3 is TGTGCCAGCTCGACGTACGTGCAGGTGGCGAGTGAAGCTTTCTTT.

The J gene is TRBJ2-3, the V gene TRBV21-1; the table's D call of TRBD2 was not tested on the DNA. TRBV21-1 is a pseudogene locus. This CDR3 has 18 amino acids. This CDR3 is CASSKTGLNAFSTDTQYF. The CDR3 nucleotides read TGTGCCAGCAGCAAGACGGGACTCAACGCTTTCAGCACAGATACGCAGTATTTT.

This rearrangement joins TRBV9 to TRBJ2-1, with 8 bases matching TRBD2. The CDR3 sequence is 14 residues long. After removal of 2 bases from V and 9 bases from J, the junction contained 7 bases not matched to a gene. In germline, CDR1 is SGDLS, CDR2 YYNGEE. The CDR3 region has the DNA TGTGCCAGCAGCGTCCTAGCGGGTATCGGTGAGCAGTTCTTC. This sequence encodes CASSVLAGIGEQFF. The whole variable domain, filled in from reference TRBV9 and TRBJ2-1, reads DSGVTQTPKHLITATGQRVTLRCSPRSGDLSVYWYQQSLDQGLQFLIQYYNGEERAKGNILERFSAQQFPDLHSELNLSSLELGDSALYFCASSVLAGIGEQFFGPGTRLTVL.

The chain recombines TRBV12-3 or TRBV12-4 with TRBJ1-1, with a tentative D call TRBD1 (5 bases). The CDR3 contains 13 residues. V lost 5 bases and J 1 base, leaving 8 bases between the germline ends. DNA for the CDR3: TGTGCCAGCAGTGTGCAGGGGAACACTGAAGCTTTCTTT. This translates into CASSVQGNTEAFF.

This clonotype was recorded once. The J gene is TRBJ1-5, the V gene TRBV18; possible D gene TRBD1, 6 bases. This CDR3 has 16 amino acids. Germline assignment: CDR1 KGHSH and CDR2 LQKENI. The V end was cut by 4 bases, the J end by 4 bases, with 17 bases between. The CDR3 DNA follows: TGTGCCAGCTCACGTTCTGGGCAGGGGACGAATCAGCCCCAGCATTTT. This sequence encodes CASSRSGQGTNQPQHF. The full variable domain, its missing parts supplied by reference TRBV18 and TRBJ1-5, is NAGVMQNPRHLVRRRGQEARLRCSPMKGHSHVYWYRQLPEEGLKFMVYLQKENIIDESGMPKERFSAEFPKEGPSILRIQQVVRGDSAAYFCASSRSGQGTNQPQHFGDGTRLSIL.

This clonotype is a singleton in its sample. The V call is TRBV11-3, the J call TRBJ2-6; D not certain. Trimming pared 4 bases from V and 0 bases from J, leaving 10 bases between. The V gene's germline CDR1 is SGHNT and CDR2 YENEEA. The length of the CDR3 is 16 residues. The CDR3 region has the DNA TGTGCCAGCAGCTCCTCCCAACTCTCTGGGGCCAACGTCCTGACTTTC. The encoded protein is CASSSSQLSGANVLTF.

J is TRBJ1-1 and V is TRBV15; D gene ambiguous. V shed 0 bases and J shed 7 bases, with 12 bases lying between them. There are 14 residues in the CDR3. Germline V gene lookup returns CDR1 LNHNV and CDR2 YYDKDF (reference sequence). The DNA of the CDR3 is TGTGCCACCAGCAGAGATTTGGCCGGGAATGAAGCTTTCTTT. It encodes CATSRDLAGNEAFF.

The V gene is TRBV7-2, the J gene TRBJ1-1; 8 bases match TRBD1. V dropped 6 bases and J dropped 1; count of bases not matched to a gene: 10. This CDR3 is 16 amino acids long. Germline CDR1 is SGHTA and CDR2 is FQGNSA. The chain's CDR3 is CASRRAVGTGNTEAFF. As DNA, the CDR3 is TGTGCCAGCAGGAGGGCCGTCGGGACAGGGAACACTGAAGCTTTCTTT.